A single sample gave rise to the 18 T cell receptor beta chains below, sequenced in a study of cytomegalovirus exposure and HLA in healthy donors. Primers included in the PCR were 60 Vbeta and 13 Jbeta primers. TCRdb's table, derived via immunoSEQ multiplex PCR, lists solely in-frame clones and lacks some. Of 150,000 to 200,000 clones listed, 70% to 90% are singletons. Input material: PBMCs. The origin of the receptors is a woman under 30 in good health and CMV-seronegative.

The rearrangement links TRBV30 to TRBJ1-2; 7 bases map to TRBD1. Germline CDR1 reads GTSNPN; CDR2 reads SVGIG (reference sequence). With 3 bases clipped from V and 7 bases from J, the junction kept 8 bases outside the gene matches. The CDR3 totals 13 residues. The CDR3 sequence is CAWRSTGKAGYTF. The CDR3 region has the DNA TGTGCCTGGAGATCGACAGGGAAGGCTGGCTACACCTTC.

V usage is TRBV6-5 and J usage is TRBJ2-5; D unresolved. The DNA end favors TRBJ2-7, so the J call may be wrong. This CDR3 spans 14 amino acids. Germline V gives CDR1 MNHEY, CDR2 SVGAGI. CDR3 residues: CASSYLAIPYEQYF. The CDR3 DNA is TGTGCCAGCAGTTACCTCGCCATTCCCTACGAGCAGTACTTC.

This chain connects TRBV7-9 to TRBJ2-7; tentative D call: TRBD1 (6 bases). The CDR3 extends over 15 amino acids. Germline V gene lookup returns CDR1 SEHNR and CDR2 FQNEAQ (reference sequence). V lost 3 bases to trimming and J lost 0 bases, with 12 bases between them. The CDR3 DNA reads as TGTGCCAGCAGCTTTGGGCGGACAGCCTCCTACGAGCAGTACTTC. It encodes CASSFGRTASYEQYF.

This clone was counted once. This chain links TRBV6-1 with TRBJ1-2; D is undetermined. The CDR3 has 15 residues. Per germline, CDR1 MNHNS and CDR2 SASEGT. Trimming removed 6 bases at V and 4 bases at J, with 18 bases between. In DNA, the CDR3 is TGTGCCAGCAGGAAGAGCCTCCCCGCCGGCTATGGCTACACCTTC. Its translation: CASRKSLPAGYGYTF.

The chain uses TRBV27 and TRBJ2-1, with D unclear. CDR1 and CDR2 from the germline V gene are MNHEY and SMNVEV (reference sequence). The CDR3 is 13 residues long. V lost 3 bases to trimming and J lost 5 bases, with 8 bases between them. CDR3: CASSFESNNEQFF. As DNA, the CDR3 is TGTGCCAGCAGTTTTGAGTCCAACAATGAGCAGTTCTTC.

In regard to this clone: This same CDR3 is encoded by further DNA sequences in the sample. CDR3 sequence (DNA): TGCAGTGCTAGTAGGAACACTGAAGCTTTCTTT. Amino acid sequence: CSASRNTEAFF. V and J are TRBV20-1 and TRBJ1-1; no clear D gene. The CDR3 contains 11 residues. V lost 3 bases and J 1 base, leaving 3 bases between the germline ends. Germline-derived CDR1 and CDR2 are DFQATT and SNEGSKA (reference sequence).

This chain links TRBV7-8 with TRBJ1-6; a weak D match, TRBD1 (6 bases). This CDR3 has 14 residues. Looked up from germline, CDR1 is SGHVS and CDR2 is FQNEAQ. Deletions cut 2 bases from V and 6 bases from J, with 8 bases between. The CDR3 sequence: CASSLLQGNSPLHF. DNA for the CDR3: TGTGCCAGCAGCTTATTACAGGGTAATTCACCCCTCCACTTT.

This chain links TRBV27 with TRBJ1-2; D may be TRBD1 (6 bases). This CDR3 has 15 residues. Germline CDR1 reads MNHEY; CDR2 reads SMNVEV (reference sequence). V gave up 2 bases and J gave up 4 bases, with 14 bases separating them. CDR3 coding DNA: TGTGCCAGCAGTTTAGTGGCCGGACAGACCTATGGCTACACCTTC. It translates to CASSLVAGQTYGYTF.

The genes are TRBV27 and TRBJ1-6; D is uncertain. Germline V gene sequence: CDR1 MNHEY, CDR2 SMNVEV (reference sequence). V shed 4 bases and J shed 5 bases, with 12 bases lying between them. The CDR3 runs 15 residues. DNA for the CDR3: TGTGCCAGCAGTTATCGGGCGGGTAATAATTCACCCCTCCACTTT. Residues: CASSYRAGNNSPLHF.

The chain combines TRBV2 with TRBJ2-5; D might be TRBD1 (6 bases). The CDR3 runs to 15 residues. V was clipped by 5 bases and J by 7 bases, with 20 bases between them. Germline CDR1 reads SNHLY; CDR2 reads FYNNEI. CDR3 coding DNA: TGTGCCAGCAGTTGGCGGACCGCAGGGGCGGTGACCCAGTACTTC. Its translation is CASSWRTAGAVTQYF.

The V call is TRBV5-4, the J call TRBJ2-1; TRBD2 matches at 10 bases. Trimming took 10 bases from V and 8 from J; bases not matched to a gene: 15. The germline V gene encodes CDR1 SGHNT and CDR2 YYREEE (reference sequence). There are 15 residues in the CDR3. The DNA for the CDR3 is TGTGCCGTAGCGGGGGGAGCCGGGCCCTGGGATGAGCAGTTCTTC. Protein product: CAVAGGAGPWDEQFF.

The genes are TRBV5-1 and TRBJ2-5, with 9 nucleotides matching TRBD1. The CDR3 is 15 residues long. Trimming cost V 1 base and J 5 bases; bases outside gene matches: 6. Germline loops: CDR1 SGHRS, CDR2 YFSETQ. The chain's CDR3 is CASSLWTGDSETQYF. The CDR3 DNA is TGCGCCAGCAGCTTGTGGACAGGGGATTCTGAGACCCAGTACTTC.

V gene TRBV19 combines with J gene TRBJ2-2, with 7 nucleotides matching TRBD1. Per germline, CDR1 LNHDA and CDR2 SQIVND (reference sequence). Trimming removed 7 bases from V and 0 bases from J; junction bases left unmatched: 5. The CDR3 extends over 15 amino acids. The CDR3 nucleotides are TGTGCCAGTACCAGACAGGGCCCGAACACCGGGGAGCTGTTTTTT. This gives the protein CASTRQGPNTGELFF.

The V and J genes are TRBV29-1 and TRBJ2-7; the D gene is possibly TRBD2 (5 bases). V shed 7 bases and J shed 6 bases, with 16 bases lying between them. CDR3 length: 12 residues. Germline V gene data show CDR1 as SQVTM and CDR2 as ANQGSEA. CDR3 loop: CSAGLGYGEQYF. The CDR3 coding sequence is TGCAGCGCAGGACTCGGGTACGGCGAGCAGTACTTC.

The chain is built from TRBV5-1 and TRBJ2-3, with TRBD1 identical over 10 bases. The V gene's germline CDR1 is SGHRS and CDR2 YFSETQ. The CDR3 is 14 amino acids. V was clipped by 7 bases and J by 5 bases; unmatched bases: 7. The CDR3 region is CASQTGGLGDTQYF. In DNA, the CDR3 is TGCGCCAGCCAGACAGGGGGCTTGGGAGATACGCAGTATTTT.

The table lists this clone with a count of one. The V call is TRBV6-5, the J call TRBJ2-1; D is possibly TRBD1 (5 bases). Trimming took 0 bases from V and 6 from J, leaving 15 bases between them. The CDR3 is 16 amino acids. Germline loops: CDR1 MNHEY, CDR2 SVGAGI. This CDR3 is CASSYSMGPLSNEQFF. The CDR3 DNA reads TGTGCCAGCAGTTACTCGATGGGGCCTCTCTCCAATGAGCAGTTCTTC.

The chain is built from TRBV6-5 and TRBJ2-7; perhaps TRBD2 as D (7 bases). CDR3 length: 15 amino acids. The V end lost 5 bases, the J end lost 7 bases, and 21 bases lay between the germline ends. CDR1 and CDR2 from the germline V gene are MNHEY and SVGAGI. CDR3 coding DNA: TGTGCCAGCAGTGCGGAACCGGGGGGCTCGGGAGAGCAGTACTTC. Amino acid sequence: CASSAEPGGSGEQYF.

V gene TRBV2 combines with J gene TRBJ2-2, with D tentatively TRBD2 (6 bases). CDR3 size: 15 residues. V lost 3 bases and J lost 2, with 10 bases in between. Germline V gene sequence: CDR1 SNHLY, CDR2 FYNNEI. The DNA for the CDR3 is TGTGCCAGCAGTGAGCAGGGACTTAACACCGGGGAGCTGTTTTTT. As protein: CASSEQGLNTGELFF.